One TCR beta chain is described in this entry. The data originate from a study of radiation and T cells in renal cell carcinoma. Unmatched junction bases numbered 6, after V lost 2 bases and J lost 2 bases. The germline V gene has CDR1 SGHTA and CDR2 FQGNSA. This CDR3 comprises 15 residues. Clones were read by immunoSEQ multiplex PCR, and TCRdb kept only the in-frame ones, dropping some. The repertoire holds 30,000 to 40,000 clones, with about 84% as singletons. Time point described: blood 4 weeks post-SBRT, at nephrectomy. Documented treatment: 15 Gy SBRT to primary tumor, nephrectomy 4 weeks later. This chain joins TRBV7-2 and TRBJ2-7, with 7 bases that match TRBD1. The TCR originated in a man in his fifties or sixties with renal cell carcinoma. The sequencing used blood, collected from a patient whose treatment included radiotherapy and nephrectomy. The CDR3 sequence is CASSLNRGATYEQYF. In DNA form, the CDR3 reads TGTGCCAGCAGCTTAAACAGGGGTGCTACCTACGAGCAGTACTTC. Supplemented by reference TRBV7-2 and TRBJ2-7, the full variable domain reads GAGVSQSPSNKVTEKGKDVELRCDPISGHTALYWYRQSLGQGLEFLIYFQGNSAPDKSGLPSDRFSAERTGGSVSTLTIQRTQQEDSAVYLCASSLNRGATYEQYFGPGTRLTVT.